A selection of T cell receptor beta chains follows, all from one sample in a study of molecular identifiers for immune sequencing clone quantification. TCRdb reprocessed the PCR reads with MiXCR, giving one entry per CDR3 protein. The repertoire has about 640,000 distinct CDR3 sequences, 20% of them found once; the top ten carry 0.85% to 0.9%. The sample consisted of naive CD8+ T cells from blood, with Jurkat cell RNA spiked in. Every receptor here comes from a human donor in good health. Some libraries in this study had Jurkat cell RNA spiked in. The CDR3 runs from the conserved cysteine through the conserved F or W. Each record gives: V gene, J gene, CDR3 protein.

v_gene: TRBV20-1
j_gene: TRBJ2-7
CDR3aa: CSARDVFFSALVSYEQYF

v_gene: TRBV4-1
j_gene: TRBJ2-7
CDR3aa: CASSQERYYEQYF

v_gene: TRBV12-3/TRBV12-4
j_gene: TRBJ2-3
CDR3aa: CASSFSLAIADTQYF

v_gene: TRBV15
j_gene: TRBJ2-7
CDR3aa: CATSRNLGQVTIYEQYF

v_gene: TRBV12-3/TRBV12-4
j_gene: TRBJ2-1
CDR3aa: CASRGVPLRSAYNEQFF

v_gene: TRBV7-9
j_gene: TRBJ2-2
CDR3aa: CASTPRETGELFF

v_gene: TRBV7-2
j_gene: TRBJ2-7
CDR3aa: CASSDEQGQREQYF

v_gene: TRBV7-8
j_gene: TRBJ1-2
CDR3aa: CASSSGTGFDYGYTF

v_gene: TRBV27
j_gene: TRBJ1-3
CDR3aa: CASRPGTGISGNTIYF

v_gene: TRBV28
j_gene: TRBJ2-5
CDR3aa: CASSFRTGGLRTQYF

v_gene: TRBV7-9
j_gene: TRBJ1-2
CDR3aa: CASSLGEGAAVYGYTF

v_gene: TRBV6-1
j_gene: TRBJ2-7
CDR3aa: CASSDLRYEQYF

v_gene: TRBV10-3
j_gene: TRBJ1-5
CDR3aa: CAISHETGGNQPQHF

v_gene: TRBV28
j_gene: TRBJ2-3
CDR3aa: CASSTTTGYKSDTQYF

v_gene: TRBV20-1
j_gene: TRBJ2-7
CDR3aa: CSALFKPLEQYF

v_gene: TRBV13
j_gene: TRBJ2-3
CDR3aa: CASSTSGATHLDTQYF

v_gene: TRBV4-3
j_gene: TRBJ2-1
CDR3aa: CASSQDQAGLSYNEQFF

v_gene: TRBV28
j_gene: TRBJ2-6
CDR3aa: CASSLDSPGANVLTF

v_gene: TRBV4-3
j_gene: TRBJ1-1
CDR3aa: CASSQDEDSPNTEAFF

v_gene: TRBV19
j_gene: TRBJ1-2
CDR3aa: CASSMGKYGYTF

v_gene: TRBV7-9
j_gene: TRBJ2-1
CDR3aa: CASSLVGTTNEQFF

v_gene: TRBV30
j_gene: TRBJ2-7
CDR3aa: CAWSGTSREQYF

v_gene: TRBV7-3
j_gene: TRBJ2-1
CDR3aa: CASSQTGGSSYNEQFF

v_gene: TRBV12-3/TRBV12-4
j_gene: TRBJ1-1
CDR3aa: CASSWATGILATEASF

v_gene: TRBV19
j_gene: TRBJ1-1
CDR3aa: CASSYYDGATEAFF

v_gene: TRBV7-9
j_gene: TRBJ1-2
CDR3aa: CASSPWTGADYGYTF

v_gene: TRBV3-1
j_gene: TRBJ1-3
CDR3aa: CASSPTGMGTTSGSGNTIYF

v_gene: TRBV11-2
j_gene: TRBJ2-1
CDR3aa: CASSSARTGASYNEQFF

v_gene: TRBV28
j_gene: TRBJ1-4
CDR3aa: CASSLVGRNNEKLFF

v_gene: TRBV20-1
j_gene: TRBJ2-7
CDR3aa: CSARVVRGPLYEQYF

v_gene: TRBV15
j_gene: TRBJ1-1
CDR3aa: CATSREGGWTGMYAEAFF

v_gene: TRBV5-6
j_gene: TRBJ2-1
CDR3aa: CASSSGLPGYEQFF

v_gene: TRBV20-1
j_gene: TRBJ1-2
CDR3aa: CTHGRGDYGYTF

v_gene: TRBV29-1
j_gene: TRBJ2-2
CDR3aa: CSVDVAAGELFF

v_gene: TRBV19
j_gene: TRBJ2-4
CDR3aa: CASSIGPTGIFKNIQYF

v_gene: TRBV6-2/TRBV6-3
j_gene: TRBJ1-1
CDR3aa: CASSLVGTRYTEAFF

v_gene: TRBV6-2/TRBV6-3
j_gene: TRBJ1-6
CDR3aa: CASSYSTRETTGLDNSPLHF

v_gene: TRBV5-3
j_gene: TRBJ2-2
CDR3aa: CASSRGQGLNTGELFF

v_gene: TRBV7-9
j_gene: TRBJ1-4
CDR3aa: CASSLPWGNEKLFF

v_gene: TRBV25-1
j_gene: TRBJ1-1
CDR3aa: CASSAGDEAFF

v_gene: TRBV4-3
j_gene: TRBJ2-1
CDR3aa: CASSQDAGVTYNEQFF

v_gene: TRBV5-4
j_gene: TRBJ2-7
CDR3aa: CASSLLEEQYF

v_gene: TRBV7-2
j_gene: TRBJ2-3
CDR3aa: CASSPGLAGPLLDTQYF

v_gene: TRBV28
j_gene: TRBJ1-1
CDR3aa: CASSFADTEAFF

v_gene: TRBV10-3
j_gene: TRBJ2-7
CDR3aa: CAISGAGSPYEQYF

v_gene: TRBV6-2/TRBV6-3
j_gene: TRBJ2-1
CDR3aa: CASSYSGFSNEQFF

v_gene: TRBV12-3/TRBV12-4
j_gene: TRBJ2-3
CDR3aa: CASSFVTLGFTDTQYF

v_gene: TRBV5-1
j_gene: TRBJ1-4
CDR3aa: CASKSGESTNEKLFF